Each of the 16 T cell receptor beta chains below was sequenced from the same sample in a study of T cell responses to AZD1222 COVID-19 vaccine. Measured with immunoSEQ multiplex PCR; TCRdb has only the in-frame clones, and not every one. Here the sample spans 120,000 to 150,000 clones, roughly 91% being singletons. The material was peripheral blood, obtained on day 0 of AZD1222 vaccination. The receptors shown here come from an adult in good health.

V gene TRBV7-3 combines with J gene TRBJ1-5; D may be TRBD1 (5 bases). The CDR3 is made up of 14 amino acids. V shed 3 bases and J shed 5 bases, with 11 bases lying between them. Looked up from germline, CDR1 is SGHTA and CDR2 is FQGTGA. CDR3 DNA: TGTGCCAGCAGCTTCGCGGGGGGAGATCAGCCCCAGCATTTT. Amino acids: CASSFAGGDQPQHF.

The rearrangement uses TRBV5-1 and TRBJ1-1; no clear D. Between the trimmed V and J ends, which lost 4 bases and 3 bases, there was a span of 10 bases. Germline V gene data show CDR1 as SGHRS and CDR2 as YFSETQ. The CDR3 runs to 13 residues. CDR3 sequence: CASSPGWDTEAFF. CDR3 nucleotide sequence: TGCGCCAGCAGCCCTGGGTGGGACACTGAAGCTTTCTTT. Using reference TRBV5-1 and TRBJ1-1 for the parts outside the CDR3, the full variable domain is KAGVTQTPRYLIKTRGQQVTLSCSPISGHRSVSWYQQTPGQGLQFLFEYFSETQRNKGNFPGRFSGRQFSNSRSEMNVSTLELGDSALYLCASSPGWDTEAFFGQGTRLTVV.

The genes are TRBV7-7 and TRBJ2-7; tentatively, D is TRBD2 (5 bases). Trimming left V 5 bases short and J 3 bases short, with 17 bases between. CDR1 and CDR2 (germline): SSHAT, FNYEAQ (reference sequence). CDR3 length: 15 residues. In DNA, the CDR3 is TGTGCCAGCAGCCCAGGACTGGGAACTTTCTACGAGCAGTACTTC. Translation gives CASSPGLGTFYEQYF.

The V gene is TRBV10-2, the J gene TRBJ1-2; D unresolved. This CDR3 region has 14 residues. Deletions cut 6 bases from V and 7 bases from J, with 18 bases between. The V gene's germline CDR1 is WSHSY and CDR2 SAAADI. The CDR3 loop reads CASSLQPSSFGYTF. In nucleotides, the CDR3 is TGCGCCAGCAGCCTACAGCCCTCGTCCTTTGGCTACACCTTC.

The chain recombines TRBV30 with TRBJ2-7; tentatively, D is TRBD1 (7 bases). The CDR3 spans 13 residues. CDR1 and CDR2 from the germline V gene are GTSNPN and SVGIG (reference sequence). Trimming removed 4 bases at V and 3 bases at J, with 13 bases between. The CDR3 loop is CAWNAGQSYEQYF. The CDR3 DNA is TGTGCCTGGAACGCGGGACAGAGCTACGAGCAGTACTTC.

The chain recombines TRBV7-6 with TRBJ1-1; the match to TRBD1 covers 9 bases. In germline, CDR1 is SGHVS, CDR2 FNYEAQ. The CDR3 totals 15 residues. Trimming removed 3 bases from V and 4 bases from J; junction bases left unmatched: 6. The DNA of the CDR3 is TGTGCCAGCAGCTTGCTACAGGGGGCGGGCACTGAAGCTTTCTTT. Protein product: CASSLLQGAGTEAFF.

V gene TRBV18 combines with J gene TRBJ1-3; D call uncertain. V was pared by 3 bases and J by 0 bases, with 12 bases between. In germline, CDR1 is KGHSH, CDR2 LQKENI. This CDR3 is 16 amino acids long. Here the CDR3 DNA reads TGTGCCAGCTCACCGACAAAGAAAAGCTCTGGAAACACCATATATTTT. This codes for CASSPTKKSSGNTIYF. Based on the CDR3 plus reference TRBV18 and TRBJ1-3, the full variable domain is NAGVMQNPRHLVRRRGQEARLRCSPMKGHSHVYWYRQLPEEGLKFMVYLQKENIIDESGMPKERFSAEFPKEGPSILRIQQVVRGDSAAYFCASSPTKKSSGNTIYFGEGSWLTVV.

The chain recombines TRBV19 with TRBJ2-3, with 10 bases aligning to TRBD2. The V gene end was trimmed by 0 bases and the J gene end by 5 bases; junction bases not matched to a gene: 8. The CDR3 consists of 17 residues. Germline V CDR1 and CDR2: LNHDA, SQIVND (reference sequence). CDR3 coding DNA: TGTGCCAGTAGTATAGAAAGTACGTCTAGCGGGAGAGATACGCAGTATTTT. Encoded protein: CASSIESTSSGRDTQYF.

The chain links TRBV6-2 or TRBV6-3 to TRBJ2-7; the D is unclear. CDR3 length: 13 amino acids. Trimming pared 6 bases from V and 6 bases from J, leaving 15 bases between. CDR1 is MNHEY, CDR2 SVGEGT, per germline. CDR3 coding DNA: TGTGCCAGCAGCCCTGGACGTACGGTCGAGCAGTACTTC. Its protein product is CASSPGRTVEQYF.

Here the CDR3 DNA reads TGTGCCAGCAGTTACCCTCTGGCGGGACAGGGGGTTTTCACAGATACGCAGTATTTT. Residues: CASSYPLAGQGVFTDTQYF. The rearrangement uses TRBV6-2 or TRBV6-3 and TRBJ2-3; 11 bases align to TRBD1. The CDR3 covers 19 residues. Germline V gene lookup returns CDR1 MNHEY and CDR2 SVGEGT. After removal of 2 bases from V and 2 bases from J, the junction contained 12 bases not matched to a gene.

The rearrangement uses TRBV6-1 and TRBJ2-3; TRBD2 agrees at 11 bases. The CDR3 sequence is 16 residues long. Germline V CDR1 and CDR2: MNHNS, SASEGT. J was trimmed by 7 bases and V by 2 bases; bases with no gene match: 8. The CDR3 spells CASSETRGTSGNTQYF. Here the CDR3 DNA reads TGTGCCAGCAGTGAAACGCGAGGGACTAGCGGAAATACGCAGTATTTT.

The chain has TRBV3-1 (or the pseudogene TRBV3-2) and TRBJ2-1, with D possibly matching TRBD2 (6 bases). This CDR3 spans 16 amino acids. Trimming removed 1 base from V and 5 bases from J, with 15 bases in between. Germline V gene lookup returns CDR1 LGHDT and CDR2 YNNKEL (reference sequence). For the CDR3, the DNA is TGTGCCAGCAGCCAAGGGAGGGCTAGCGCGAACAATGAGCAGTTCTTC. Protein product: CASSQGRASANNEQFF.

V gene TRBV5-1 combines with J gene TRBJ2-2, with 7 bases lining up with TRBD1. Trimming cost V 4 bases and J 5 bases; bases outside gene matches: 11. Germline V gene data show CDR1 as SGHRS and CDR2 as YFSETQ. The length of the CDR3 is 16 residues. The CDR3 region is CASSTVRDSNTGELFF. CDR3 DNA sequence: TGCGCCAGCAGCACAGTCCGGGACAGTAATACCGGGGAGCTGTTTTTT.

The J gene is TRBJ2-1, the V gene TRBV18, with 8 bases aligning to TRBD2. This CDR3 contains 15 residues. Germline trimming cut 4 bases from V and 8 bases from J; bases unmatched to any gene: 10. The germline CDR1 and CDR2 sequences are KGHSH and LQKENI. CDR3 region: CASSQGLVGAHEQFF. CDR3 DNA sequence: TGTGCCAGCTCACAGGGACTAGTGGGGGCACATGAGCAGTTCTTC.

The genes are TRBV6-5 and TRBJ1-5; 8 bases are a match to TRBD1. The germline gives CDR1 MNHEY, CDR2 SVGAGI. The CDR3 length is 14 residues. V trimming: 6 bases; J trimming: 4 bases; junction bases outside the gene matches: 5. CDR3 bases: TGTGCCAGCAGGACGGACAGGGAGAATCAGCCCCAGCATTTT. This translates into CASRTDRENQPQHF.

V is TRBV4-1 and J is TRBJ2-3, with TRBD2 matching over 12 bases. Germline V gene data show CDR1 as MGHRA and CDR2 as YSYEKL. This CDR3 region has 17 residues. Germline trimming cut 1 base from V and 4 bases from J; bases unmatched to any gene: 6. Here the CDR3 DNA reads TGCGCCAGCAGCCAAGGGGGGTCTAGCGGGAGGGCAGATACGCAGTATTTT. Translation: CASSQGGSSGRADTQYF.